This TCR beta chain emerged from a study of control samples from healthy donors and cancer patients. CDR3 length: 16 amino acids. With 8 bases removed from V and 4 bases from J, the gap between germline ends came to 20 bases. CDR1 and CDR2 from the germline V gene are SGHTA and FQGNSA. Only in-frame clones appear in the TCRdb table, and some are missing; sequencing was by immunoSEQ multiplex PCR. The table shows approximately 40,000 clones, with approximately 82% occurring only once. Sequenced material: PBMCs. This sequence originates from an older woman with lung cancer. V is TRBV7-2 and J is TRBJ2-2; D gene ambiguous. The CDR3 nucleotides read TGTGCCAGCGGAGTTAGGGCCAACGAACTCACCGGGGAGCTGTTTTTT. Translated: CASGVRANELTGELFF.